This T cell receptor (beta chain) was sequenced in a study of shared clonotypes between healthy human individuals (dated by TCRdb to 2018 to 2021). About the full investigation: The cohort comprised a couple of women and three men aged 18 to 49 years. Leukapheresis yielded between about 0.85 and 10 billion PBMCs per donor. To increase sequencing depth and limit assay-specific biases, different laboratories used diverse techniques to prepare libraries and sequence TCR repertoires. The study deeply sequenced blood TCR repertoires of five healthy adults to estimate repertoire size and the extent of clonotype sharing between individuals. Per donor, three plates each were used for CD4 naive and CD4 memory, two for CD8 naive, and one for CD8 memory.

Of note for this clone: Its cognate antigen has yet to be identified. Within one base of it there is no much larger clone, and no base qualities were kept.

Per the germline V gene, MGHDK is the CDR1 and SYGVNS is the CDR2. The CDR3 has 15 amino acids, counting the end cysteine and phenylalanine. Only CDR3 DNA is held: 45 bases, read in frame from base 1. V is shortened by 6 bases, J by 1 base, and the region joining them spans 14 bases. The investigation overall reported the following: Sharing across a few donors was observed for around 4.8% of naive CD4, less than 4% of naive CD8, 2.3% of memory CD4, and about 0.39% of memory CD8 clonotypes. Larger estimated clonotype richness was generally found for naive subsets than for memory subsets. Pairwise subsampling led to the expectation that sequencing depth would affect the degree of clonotype sharing among donors. Even with the large sequencing depth, rarefaction of the sorted-subset datasets indicated that sequencing was incomplete. The genetic and exposure-history diversity represented was limited by the small number of donors. Sampling was restricted to blood, and TCR repertoires in tissue are likely to differ from TCR repertoires in blood. Higher generation probabilities were observed for clonotypes shared by all four sorted-subset donors than for non-shared clonotypes.

TCR CDR3 regions were amplified from genomic DNA by multiplex PCR using the deep immunoSEQ assay. For each cell subset, the extracted genomic DNA was distributed evenly across all wells of several immunoSEQ 96-well plates, and each plate served as one replicate. For sorted subsets, approximately 200 ng of genomic DNA, equivalent to 30,000 or so T cell genomes, went into each replicate PCR. Purified libraries were measured with a Qubit 3.0 fluorometer, size-checked on a Bioanalyzer 2100, and measured again with the KAPA Library Quantification kit. A separate single-read 150-cycle Illumina NextSeq 550 flow cell was used to sequence each immunoSEQ 96-well plate. Concerning the study's data processing: Because the immunoSEQ output included only junctional sequences and no quality scores, the filtering could not be the same as the filtering used for full-length reads. To assign V/J genes and CDR3, sequences were annotated using PyIR, a Python wrapper for IgBLAST v1.9, with IMGT germline references. Reads were removed for weak V/J assignments (E-value above 1e-6), missing CDR3, stop codons, out-of-frame junctions, or ambiguous translated residues. V3J clonotypes were defined as sequences sharing the same inferred V gene, J gene, and CDR3 amino acid sequence. The percentage overlap between two repertoires was calculated by dividing the number of shared unique clonotypes by the size of the smaller repertoire. Three approaches were used to assess repertoire richness: RTK rarefaction, the Chao1 estimator, and Recon v2.1 estimates of unobserved clonotypes. OLGA was used to compute generation probabilities for all TCRbeta clonotypes that the gDNA method yielded from a handful of donors. The clones in this table, taken by TCRdb from immuneACCESS, are in-frame only. Not every clone is retained; where verified, under half of the shortfall comes from an unresolved V gene, and the cause of the rest is unknown. The V and J calls and clone size come from that table; D and trimming were worked out from the DNA. The sample includes about 1 million clones, with around 76% observed a single time. The ten largest make up 1.4% of the sample.

The donors were healthy, HIV-negative adults with no recently reported acute infections or vaccinations. Only Caucasian adults living in Nashville, Tennessee, USA were represented among the donors. Magnetic negative selection was used to enrich CD4+ T cells, after which naive cells were positively selected on CD45RA and the negative fraction became the memory subset. After blood collection by leukapheresis, PBMCs were isolated using Ficoll-Histopaque density gradient centrifugation and then cryopreserved in the vapor phase of liquid nitrogen. Analytical flow cytometry was used to check the purity and quantity of each magnetically sorted T cell population. Genomic DNA was isolated from every sorted fraction and measured by UV absorbance on a Nanodrop 2000c.

The sequence joins TRBV25-1 to TRBJ2-3, with a tentative D gene TRBD2 over 5 matching bases. Sequenced material: memory CD4+ T cells sorted from blood. The cell subset or site label here, explained by the study, means: CD45RA-negative fraction. This TCR came from a man in his late teens or twenties in good health. The CDR3 reads as follows: CASRGRRAGTDTQYF. The sequenced DNA is TGTGCCAGCAGGGGGAGAAGGGCAGGCACAGATACGCAGTATTTT.